This T cell receptor beta chain was observed in a study of Graves' ophthalmopathy and Graves' hyperthyroidism. Ten or more counts support this clonotype. This CDR3 contains 14 residues. Looked up from germline, CDR1 is MNHEY and CDR2 is SVGAGI. V shed 4 bases and J 5 bases; nucleotides not matched to a gene: 6. Amplification of TCR beta CDR3 regions used RNA transcripts. Second-round multiplex PCR came after first-round RT-PCR with HTBI primers. From the multiplex PCR reads, TCRdb called clonotypes with MiXCR, one entry per CDR3 protein. This sample has around 36,000 distinct CDR3 sequences, with around half found just once. Orbital computed tomography, thyroid ultrasound, TRAb, serum thyroxine and clinical symptoms formed the basis of diagnosis. As the starting material, more than 7.5 ml of fresh peripheral blood yielded the PBMCs.

V gene TRBV6-5 combines with J gene TRBJ2-5, with 8 bases aligning to TRBD1. This receptor was taken from an adult woman with stable Graves' hyperthyroidism. The sample consisted of peripheral blood. The CDR3 region is CASSSRQGRETQYF. The CDR3, as DNA: TGTGCCAGCAGTTCCCGACAGGGGAGGGAGACCCAGTACTTC.